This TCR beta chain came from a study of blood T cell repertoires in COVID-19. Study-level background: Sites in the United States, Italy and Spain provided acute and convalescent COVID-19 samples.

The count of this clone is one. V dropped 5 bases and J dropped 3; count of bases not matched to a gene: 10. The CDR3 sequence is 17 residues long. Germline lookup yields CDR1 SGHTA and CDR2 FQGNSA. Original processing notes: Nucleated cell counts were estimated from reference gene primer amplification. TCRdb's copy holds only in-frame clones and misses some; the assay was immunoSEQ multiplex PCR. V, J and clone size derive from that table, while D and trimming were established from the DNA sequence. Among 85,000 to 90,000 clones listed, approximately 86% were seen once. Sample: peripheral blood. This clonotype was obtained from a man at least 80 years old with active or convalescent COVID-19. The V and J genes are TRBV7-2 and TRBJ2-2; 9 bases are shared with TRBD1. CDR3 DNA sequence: TGTGCCAGCAGCCCGCGGACAGGGGCCTCCTACACCGGGGAGCTGTTTTTT. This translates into CASSPRTGASYTGELFF.